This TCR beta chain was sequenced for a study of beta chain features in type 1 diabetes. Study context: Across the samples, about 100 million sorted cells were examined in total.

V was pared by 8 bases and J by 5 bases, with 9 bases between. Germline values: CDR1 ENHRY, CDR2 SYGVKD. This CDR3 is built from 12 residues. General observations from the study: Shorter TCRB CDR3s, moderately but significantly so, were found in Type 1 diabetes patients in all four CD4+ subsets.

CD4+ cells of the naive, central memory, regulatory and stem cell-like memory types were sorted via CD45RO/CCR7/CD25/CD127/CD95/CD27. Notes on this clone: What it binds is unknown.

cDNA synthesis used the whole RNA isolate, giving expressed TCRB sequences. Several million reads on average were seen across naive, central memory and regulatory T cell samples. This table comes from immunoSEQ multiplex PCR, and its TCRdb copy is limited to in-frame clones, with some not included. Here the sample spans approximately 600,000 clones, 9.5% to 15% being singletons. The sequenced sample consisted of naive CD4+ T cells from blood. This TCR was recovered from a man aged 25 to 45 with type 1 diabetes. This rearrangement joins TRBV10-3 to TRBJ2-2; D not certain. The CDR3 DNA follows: TGTGCCATCTCGGAGTATACCGGGGAGCTGTTTTTT. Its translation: CAISEYTGELFF.